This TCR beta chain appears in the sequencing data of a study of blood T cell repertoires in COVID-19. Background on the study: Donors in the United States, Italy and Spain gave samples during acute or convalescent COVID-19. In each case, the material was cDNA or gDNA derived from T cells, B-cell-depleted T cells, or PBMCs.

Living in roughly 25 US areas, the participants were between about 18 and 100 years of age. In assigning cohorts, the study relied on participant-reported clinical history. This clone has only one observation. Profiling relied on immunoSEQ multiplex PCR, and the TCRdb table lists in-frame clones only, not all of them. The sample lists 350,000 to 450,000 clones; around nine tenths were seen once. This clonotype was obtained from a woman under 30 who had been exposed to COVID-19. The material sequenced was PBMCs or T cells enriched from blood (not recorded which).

CDR3 in DNA: TGTGCAGCGGGGCGGGAATACGAGCAGTACTTC. Amino acids: CAAGREYEQYF. The V and J genes are TRBV7-9 and TRBJ2-7; 7 nucleotides match TRBD2. This CDR3 is built from 11 residues. Germline lookup yields CDR1 SEHNR and CDR2 FQNEAQ (reference sequence).